The 9 T cell receptor beta chains below come from one sample, sequenced in a study of breast tumors, draining lymph nodes, adjacent tissues. TCRdb reprocessed the multiplex PCR reads via MiXCR and lists one record per CDR3 protein. The sample carries some 230,000 distinct CDR3 sequences, around 34% recorded once. Axillary draining lymph nodes of breast cancer patients supplied the node samples. Material for sequencing was axillary lymph node tissue. The receptors originated from a female donor with breast cancer. Some clones in this sample may be carry-over from other donors' samples.

This clonotype has just a few counts. The chain combines TRBV6-5 with TRBJ2-7, with no clear D. The V gene's germline CDR1 is MNHEY and CDR2 SVGAGI. Trimming cost V 7 bases and J 0 bases, with 13 bases left between them. CDR3 size: 14 residues. This CDR3 is CASNLGFASYEQYF. The CDR3 region has the DNA TGTGCCAGCAATCTCGGGTTCGCCTCCTACGAGCAGTACTTC.

This clonotype was counted ten times or more. The J gene is TRBJ2-1, the V gene TRBV6-5; 7 positions agree with TRBD2. Germline V gene sequence: CDR1 MNHEY, CDR2 SVGAGI. Trimming cost V 6 bases and J 2 bases; bases outside gene matches: 10. This CDR3 is 16 amino acids long. CDR3: CASSRTGTNPYNEQFF. The CDR3 coding sequence is TGTGCCAGCAGCAGAACCGGGACTAATCCCTACAATGAGCAGTTCTTC.

The gene calls are TRBV7-2 and TRBJ1-5; D gene ambiguous. V lost 8 bases and J lost 7, with 18 bases in between. This CDR3 is built from 14 residues. CDR1 and CDR2 (germline): SGHTA, FQGNSA. This CDR3 is CASGSHPGGQPQHF. The CDR3 DNA sequence: TGTGCCAGCGGCTCACATCCGGGTGGGCAGCCCCAGCATTTT.

As for this clonotype: The final CDR3 position lacks the conserved phenylalanine or tryptophan, pointing to a likely read error. The DNA is left out, because the CDR3 cannot be placed on it with certainty; the CDR3 is given as TCRdb lists it. V and J are TRBV20-1 and TRBJ2-1; TRBD2, the D gene given by the table, was not confirmed from the DNA. With termini counted, the CDR3 has 8 amino acids. The germline CDR1 and CDR2 sequences are DFQATT and SNEGSKA (reference sequence). CDR3 residues: CSARERTS.

About this clonotype itself: This may come from a read error, since a much larger clone is one base off. This CDR3 is missing its conserved last phenylalanine or tryptophan, likely due to a read error. V gene TRBV19 combines with J gene TRBJ2-7; 12 bases fit TRBD1. Germline CDR1 reads LNHDA; CDR2 reads SQIVND (reference sequence). V shed 5 bases, J shed 3 bases, and the junction held 8 bases outside the gene matches. This CDR3 has 16 residues. In nucleotides, the CDR3 is TGTGCCAGTAGTGGGATGGGACAGGGGGCCCTCTACGAGCAGTACTCC. Its translation: CASSGMGQGALYEQYS.

This clonotype has ten or more counts. This sequence joins TRBV4-2 and TRBJ2-1; 8 bases align to TRBD2. V lost 0 bases, J lost 7 bases, and 8 bases stayed unmatched. This CDR3 is built from 16 residues. CDR1 and CDR2 (germline): LGHNA, YNFKEQ. CDR3 nucleotides: TGTGCCAGCAGCCAAGATCCGGGAGGGAGCGGGAATGAGCAGTTCTTC. Translated: CASSQDPGGSGNEQFF.

As for this clonotype: Since no conserved phenylalanine or tryptophan closes the CDR3, a read error is the likely cause. The chain joins TRBV7-2 to TRBJ1-6; tentatively, D is TRBD1 (6 bases). CDR3 length equals 14 residues. The ends were cut back, 5 bases at V and 13 bases at J, with 18 bases in the middle. Germline V gene data show CDR1 as SGHTA and CDR2 as FQGNSA. This CDR3 is CASSNGGGNQPLHL. CDR3 DNA: TGTGCCAGCAGCAACGGGGGGGGCAATCAGCCCCTCCACCTT.

This clonotype was recorded at least ten times. The J gene is TRBJ2-3, the V gene TRBV19; possibly TRBD1 for D (5 bases). From germline, CDR1 is LNHDA and CDR2 SQIVND (reference sequence). V shed 4 bases and J shed 8 bases, with 13 bases lying between them. This CDR3 has 13 residues. The CDR3 is CASSTLQGITQYF. Here the CDR3 DNA reads TGTGCCAGTAGTACCCTTCAGGGAATTACGCAGTATTTT.

This clonotype was seen more than once but under ten times. Compared with germline, one end of the junction differs, possibly owing to a read error. The chain has TRBV6-6 and TRBJ1-2, with D unresolved. The CDR3 is 15 residues long. The germline CDR1 and CDR2 sequences are MNHNY and SVGAGI (reference sequence). CDR3 bases: TGTGCCAGCAGTCACTCGAGTACAGCCAACTATGGCTACACCTTC. Protein product: CASSHSSTANYGYTF.